The 6 T cell receptor beta chains in this list originate from one sample, sequenced in a study of T cell responses to AZD1222 COVID-19 vaccine. Repertoires were generated with immunoSEQ multiplex PCR, while TCRdb's copy carries only in-frame clones and drops some. The sample has tens of thousands of clones, 75% to 90% seen once; the top ten hold about 9%. The input for sequencing was peripheral blood, taken 28 days after the second AZD1222 dose. The receptors originated from an adult who received the AZD1222 COVID-19 vaccine.

The chain joins TRBV7-8 to TRBJ2-1; 7 bases match TRBD1. This CDR3 is 15 amino acids long. Germline V CDR1 and CDR2: SGHVS, FQNEAQ. Trimming took 3 bases from V and 7 from J; bases not matched to a gene: 9. CDR3 DNA sequence: TGTGCCAGCAGCTTCCTTGGACAGGATCGAAATGAGCAGTTCTTC. Translated: CASSFLGQDRNEQFF.

This clone has just one count. The gene calls are TRBV24-1 and TRBJ1-5, with D tentatively TRBD1 (5 bases). This CDR3 contains 14 residues. Germline CDR1 is KGHDR and CDR2 is SFDVKD. V was cut by 2 bases and J by 5 bases, with 9 bases left in between. The CDR3 protein is CATSDSGFYQPQHF. The CDR3 bases are TGTGCCACCAGTGATTCAGGGTTCTATCAGCCCCAGCATTTT.

The V gene is TRBV7-9, the J gene TRBJ2-1; TRBD2 might be the D (5 bases). The CDR3 runs 13 residues. The ends were cut back, 4 bases at V and 7 bases at J, with 11 bases in the middle. Germline V gene sequence: CDR1 SEHNR, CDR2 FQNEAQ (reference sequence). Here the CDR3 DNA reads TGTGCCAGCAGCTCCGGGATCTATAATGAGCAGTTCTTC. Protein sequence: CASSSGIYNEQFF.

This chain links TRBV5-5 with TRBJ2-1; D is perhaps TRBD2 (5 bases). CDR1 and CDR2 (germline): SGHKS, YYEKEE (reference sequence). V lost 0 bases and J lost 4, with 11 bases in between. CDR3 length equals 15 residues. The CDR3 DNA reads TGTGCCAGCAGCTTGGATGGCGGGTCTTACAATGAGCAGTTCTTC. The encoded protein is CASSLDGGSYNEQFF. Full variable domain (remainder filled in from reference TRBV5-5 and TRBJ2-1): DAGVTQSPTHLIKTRGQQVTLRCSPISGHKSVSWYQQVLGQGPQFIFQYYEKEERGRGNFPDRFSARQFPNYSSELNVNALLLGDSALYLCASSLDGGSYNEQFFGPGTRLTVL.

The gene calls are TRBV24-1 and TRBJ2-3, with a weak D call TRBD2 (6 bases). Germline V gene lookup returns CDR1 KGHDR and CDR2 SFDVKD. V gave up 4 bases and J gave up 0 bases, with 7 bases separating them. This CDR3 is built from 14 residues. In nucleotides, the CDR3 is TGTGCCACCAGTGAGGGGGGAAGCACAGATACGCAGTATTTT. It yields the protein CATSEGGSTDTQYF.

The chain carries TRBV2 and TRBJ1-1, with 8 bases aligning to TRBD1. The ends lost 5 bases at V and 11 bases at J; junction bases unmatched: 10. Germline V gene lookup returns CDR1 SNHLY and CDR2 FYNNEI. The CDR3 runs 13 residues. For the CDR3, the DNA is TGTGCCAGCAGTCGGGGACAGGATACGCTGGCTTTCTTT. Translated, it gives CASSRGQDTLAFF.